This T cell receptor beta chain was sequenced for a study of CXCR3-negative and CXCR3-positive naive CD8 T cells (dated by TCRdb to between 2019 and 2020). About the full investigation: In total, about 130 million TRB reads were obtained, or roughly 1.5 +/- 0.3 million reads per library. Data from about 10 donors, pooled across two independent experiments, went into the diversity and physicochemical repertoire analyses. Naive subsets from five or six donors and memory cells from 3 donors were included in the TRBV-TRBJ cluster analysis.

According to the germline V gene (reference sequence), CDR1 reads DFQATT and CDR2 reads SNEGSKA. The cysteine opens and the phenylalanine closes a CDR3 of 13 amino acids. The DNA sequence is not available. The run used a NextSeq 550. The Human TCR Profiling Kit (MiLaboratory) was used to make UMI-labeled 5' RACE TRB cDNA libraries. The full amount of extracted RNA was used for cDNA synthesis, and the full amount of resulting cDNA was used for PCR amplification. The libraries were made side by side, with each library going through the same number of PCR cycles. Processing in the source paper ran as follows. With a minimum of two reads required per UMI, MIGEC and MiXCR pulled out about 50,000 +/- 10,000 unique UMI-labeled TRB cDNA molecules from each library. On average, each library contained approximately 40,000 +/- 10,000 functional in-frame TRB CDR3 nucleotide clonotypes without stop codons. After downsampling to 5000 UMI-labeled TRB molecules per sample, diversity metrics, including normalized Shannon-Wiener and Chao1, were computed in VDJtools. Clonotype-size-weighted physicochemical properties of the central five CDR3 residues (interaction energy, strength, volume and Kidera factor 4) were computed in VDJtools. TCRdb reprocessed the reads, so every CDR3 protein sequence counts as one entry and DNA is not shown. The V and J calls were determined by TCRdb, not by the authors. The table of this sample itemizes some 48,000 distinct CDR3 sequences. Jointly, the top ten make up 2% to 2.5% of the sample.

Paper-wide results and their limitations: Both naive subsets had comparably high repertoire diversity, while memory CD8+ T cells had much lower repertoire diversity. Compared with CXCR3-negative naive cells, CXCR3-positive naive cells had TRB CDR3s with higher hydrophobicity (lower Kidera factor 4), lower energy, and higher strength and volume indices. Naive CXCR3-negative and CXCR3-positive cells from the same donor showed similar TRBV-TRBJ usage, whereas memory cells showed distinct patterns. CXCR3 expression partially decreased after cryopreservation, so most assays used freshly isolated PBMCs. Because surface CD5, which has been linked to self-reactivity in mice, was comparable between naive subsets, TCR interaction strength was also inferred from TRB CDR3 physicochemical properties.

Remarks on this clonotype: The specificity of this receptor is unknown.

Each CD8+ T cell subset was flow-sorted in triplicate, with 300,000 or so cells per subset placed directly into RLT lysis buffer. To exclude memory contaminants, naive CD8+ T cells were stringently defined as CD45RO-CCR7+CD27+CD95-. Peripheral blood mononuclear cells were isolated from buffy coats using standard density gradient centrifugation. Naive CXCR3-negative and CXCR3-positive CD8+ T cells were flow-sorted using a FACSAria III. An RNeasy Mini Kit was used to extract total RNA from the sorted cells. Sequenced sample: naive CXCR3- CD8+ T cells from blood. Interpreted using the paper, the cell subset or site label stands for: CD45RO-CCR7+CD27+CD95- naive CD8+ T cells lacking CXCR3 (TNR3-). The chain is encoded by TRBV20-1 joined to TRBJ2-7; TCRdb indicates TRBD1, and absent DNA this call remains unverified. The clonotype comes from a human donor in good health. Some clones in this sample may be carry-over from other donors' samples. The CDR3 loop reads CSAIWDSPNEQYF.